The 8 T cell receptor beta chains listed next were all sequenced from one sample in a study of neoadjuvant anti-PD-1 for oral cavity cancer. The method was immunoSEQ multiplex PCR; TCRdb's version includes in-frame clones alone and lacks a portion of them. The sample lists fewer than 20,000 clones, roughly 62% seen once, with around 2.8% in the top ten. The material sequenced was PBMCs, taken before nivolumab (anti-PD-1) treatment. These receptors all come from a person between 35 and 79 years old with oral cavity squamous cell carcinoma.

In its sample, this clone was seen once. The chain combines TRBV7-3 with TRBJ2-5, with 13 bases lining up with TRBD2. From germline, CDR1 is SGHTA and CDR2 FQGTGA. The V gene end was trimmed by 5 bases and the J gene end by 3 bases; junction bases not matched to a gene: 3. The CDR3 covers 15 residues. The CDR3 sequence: CASSPGTSGKETQYF. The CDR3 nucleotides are TGTGCCAGCAGCCCCGGGACTAGCGGGAAAGAGACCCAGTACTTC.

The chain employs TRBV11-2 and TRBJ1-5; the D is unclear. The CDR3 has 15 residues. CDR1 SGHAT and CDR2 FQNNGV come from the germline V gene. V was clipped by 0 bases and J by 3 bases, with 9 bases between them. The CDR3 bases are TGTGCCAGCAGCTTAGATCGGACGGACAATCAGCCCCAGCATTTT. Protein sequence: CASSLDRTDNQPQHF. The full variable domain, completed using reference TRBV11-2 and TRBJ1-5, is EAGVAQSPRYKIIEKRQSVAFWCNPISGHATLYWYQQILGQGPKLLIQFQNNGVVDDSQLPKDRFSAERLKGVDSTLKIQPAKLEDSAVYLCASSLDRTDNQPQHFGDGTRLSIL.

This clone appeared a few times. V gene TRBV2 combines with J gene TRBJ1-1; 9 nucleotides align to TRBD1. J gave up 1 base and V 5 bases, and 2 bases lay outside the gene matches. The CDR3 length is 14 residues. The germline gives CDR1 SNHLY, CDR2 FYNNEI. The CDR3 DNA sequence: TGTGCCAGCAGTCGGGACAGGGAGAACACTGAAGCTTTCTTT. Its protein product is CASSRDRENTEAFF.

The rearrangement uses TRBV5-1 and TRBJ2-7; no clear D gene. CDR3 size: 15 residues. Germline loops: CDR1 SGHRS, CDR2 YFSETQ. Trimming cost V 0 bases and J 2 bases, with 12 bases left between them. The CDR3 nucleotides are TGCGCCAGCAGCTTGGCCGGAGACAAGACCTACGAGCAGTACTTC. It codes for CASSLAGDKTYEQYF.

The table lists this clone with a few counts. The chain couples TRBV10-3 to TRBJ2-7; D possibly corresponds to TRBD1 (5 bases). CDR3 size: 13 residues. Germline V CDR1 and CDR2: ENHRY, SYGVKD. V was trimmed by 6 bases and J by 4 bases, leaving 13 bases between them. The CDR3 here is CAISLTEPYEQYF. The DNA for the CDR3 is TGTGCCATCAGCCTGACAGAGCCTTACGAGCAGTACTTC.

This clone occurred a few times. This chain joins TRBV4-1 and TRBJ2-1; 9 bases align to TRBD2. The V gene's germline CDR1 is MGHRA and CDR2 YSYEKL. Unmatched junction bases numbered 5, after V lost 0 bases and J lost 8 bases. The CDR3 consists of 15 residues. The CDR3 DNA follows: TGCGCCAGCAGCCAAGATCCTAGCGGGATGGATGAGCAGTTCTTC. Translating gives CASSQDPSGMDEQFF.

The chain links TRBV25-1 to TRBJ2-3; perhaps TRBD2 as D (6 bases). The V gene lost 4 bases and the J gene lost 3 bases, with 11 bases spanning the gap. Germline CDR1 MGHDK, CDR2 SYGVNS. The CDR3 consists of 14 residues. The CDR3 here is CASSAGVRTDTQYF. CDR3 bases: TGTGCCAGCAGTGCGGGAGTACGGACAGATACGCAGTATTTT.

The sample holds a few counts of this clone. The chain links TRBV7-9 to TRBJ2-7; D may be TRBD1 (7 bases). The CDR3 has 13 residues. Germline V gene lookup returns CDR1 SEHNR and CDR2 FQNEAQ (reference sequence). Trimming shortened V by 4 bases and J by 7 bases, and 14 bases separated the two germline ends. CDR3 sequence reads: CASSSRGAREQYF. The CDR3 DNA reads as TGTGCCAGCAGCTCCAGGGGGGCAAGGGAGCAGTACTTC.